This record covers a single T cell receptor beta chain. This record comes from a study of blood T cell repertoires in COVID-19. As for the study in general: T cells, B-cell-depleted T cells, or PBMCs supplied cDNA or gDNA.

In the original processing: Estimation of nucleated cell counts was performed using reference gene primer amplification. Profiled with immunoSEQ multiplex PCR; TCRdb holds only in-frame clones, not every one. The V and J calls and clone size are taken from that table; D and trimming were inferred from the DNA. The sample records under 200,000 clones, 70% to 90% being singletons. The V gene lost 0 bases and the J gene lost 9 bases, with 6 bases spanning the gap. The CDR3 is 11 residues long. CDR1 and CDR2 from the germline V gene are GTSNPN and SVGIG (reference sequence). The V and J genes are TRBV30 and TRBJ2-1, with unresolved D. The sequence came from a man aged 50 or older with active or convalescent COVID-19. The sequencing sample was made of peripheral blood. CDR3 loop: CAWSVATEQFF. The CDR3 bases are TGTGCCTGGAGTGTAGCGACTGAGCAGTTCTTC.